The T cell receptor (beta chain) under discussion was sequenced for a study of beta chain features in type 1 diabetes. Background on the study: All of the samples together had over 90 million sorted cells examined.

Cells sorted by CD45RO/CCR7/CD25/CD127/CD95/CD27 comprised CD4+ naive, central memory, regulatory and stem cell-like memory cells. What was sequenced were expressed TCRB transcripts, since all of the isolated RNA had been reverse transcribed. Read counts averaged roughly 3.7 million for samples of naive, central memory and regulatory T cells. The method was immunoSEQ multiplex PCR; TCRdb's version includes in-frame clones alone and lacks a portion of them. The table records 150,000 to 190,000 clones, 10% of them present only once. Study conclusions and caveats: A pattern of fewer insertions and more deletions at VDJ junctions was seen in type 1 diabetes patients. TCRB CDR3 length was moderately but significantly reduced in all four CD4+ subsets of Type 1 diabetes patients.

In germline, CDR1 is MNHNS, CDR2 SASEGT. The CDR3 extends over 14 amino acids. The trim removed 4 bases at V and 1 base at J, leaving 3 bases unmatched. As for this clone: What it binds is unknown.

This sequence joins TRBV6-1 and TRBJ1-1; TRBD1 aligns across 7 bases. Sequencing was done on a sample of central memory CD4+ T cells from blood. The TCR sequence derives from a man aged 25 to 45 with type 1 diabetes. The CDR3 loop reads CASSGDRWNTEAFF. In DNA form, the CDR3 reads TGTGCCAGCAGTGGGGACAGATGGAACACTGAAGCTTTCTTT.